The T cell receptor beta chain described here comes from a study of vaccination and CD4 T cells after COVID-19. This clonotype was observed a handful of times. Its specificity is unknown. Scientists ran DNA taken from cultured CD4+ T cells through the Oncomine TCR Beta short-read assay for sequencing. TCRdb fed the PCR reads into MiXCR, producing one record per CDR3 protein. The top ten clones hold around 17% of a sample with 10,000 to 13,000 distinct CDR3 sequences, around three quarters of them seen once. Regarding treatment: roughly nine-day PBMC culture with coronavirus spike peptide pools or control peptides (ViraFEST assay). The CDR3 length is 14 residues. With V trimmed by 6 bases and J by 7 bases, 7 bases remained unmatched.

This clonotype was sampled from a human donor who had recovered from COVID-19. The source material was CD4+ T cells from blood, cultured in vitro. This chain joins TRBV12-3 or TRBV12-4 and TRBJ1-5, with TRBD1 matching over 9 bases. CDR3 residues: CASSPGQGGQPQHF. The CDR3 DNA sequence: TGTGCCAGCAGCCCGGGACAGGGTGGGCAGCCCCAGCATTTT.